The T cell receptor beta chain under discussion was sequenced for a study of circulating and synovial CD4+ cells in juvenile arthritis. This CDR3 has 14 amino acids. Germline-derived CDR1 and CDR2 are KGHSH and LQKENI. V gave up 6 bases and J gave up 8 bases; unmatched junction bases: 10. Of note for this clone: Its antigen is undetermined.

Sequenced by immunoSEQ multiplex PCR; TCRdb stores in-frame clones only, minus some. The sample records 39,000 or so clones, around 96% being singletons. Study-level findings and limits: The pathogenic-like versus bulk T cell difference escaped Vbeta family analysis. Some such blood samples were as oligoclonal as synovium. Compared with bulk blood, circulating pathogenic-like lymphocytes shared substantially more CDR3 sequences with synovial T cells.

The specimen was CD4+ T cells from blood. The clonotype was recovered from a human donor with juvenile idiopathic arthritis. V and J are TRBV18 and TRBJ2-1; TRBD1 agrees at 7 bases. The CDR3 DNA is TGTGCCAGCTCCCTTGACAGGGTGCGGGATGAGCAGTTCTTC. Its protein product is CASSLDRVRDEQFF. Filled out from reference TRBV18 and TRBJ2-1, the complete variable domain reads NAGVMQNPRHLVRRRGQEARLRCSPMKGHSHVYWYRQLPEEGLKFMVYLQKENIIDESGMPKERFSAEFPKEGPSILRIQQVVRGDSAAYFCASSLDRVRDEQFFGPGTRLTVL.